This passage covers 19 T cell receptor beta chains from one sample sequenced in a study of blood T cell repertoires in COVID-19 (dated by TCRdb to the early 2020s). The library came from the immunoSEQ multiplex PCR assay. The immuneACCESS repertoire file appears here via TCRdb, limited to in-frame rearrangements. These files lack a portion of the clones; in checked studies, under half of the deficit traces to unresolved V genes, and the cause of the others is not known. This sample comprises 250,000 to 350,000 clones, about 84% of them detected only once. Under 2% of the sample is held by the ten biggest clonotypes. The sequenced sample consisted of peripheral blood. The receptors derive from a woman aged 50 to 65 with acute or convalescent COVID-19.

With respect to this clone: Other DNA sequences in the sample encode the same CDR3. The chain carries TRBV7-3 and TRBJ2-2, with 8 bases that match TRBD2. The CDR3 runs to 17 residues. V lost 9 bases, J lost 4 bases, and 16 bases stayed unmatched. The germline V gene encodes CDR1 SGHTA and CDR2 FQGTGA. The CDR3 loop reads CASSRKGAGAITGELFF. CDR3 bases: TGTGCCAGTAGCCGCAAAGGAGCGGGAGCGATCACCGGGGAGCTGTTTTTT.

This clone was counted only a few times. The chain carries TRBV15 and TRBJ2-7; the D is unclear. There are 19 residues in the CDR3. From germline, CDR1 is LNHNV and CDR2 YYDKDF (reference sequence). V lost 1 base and J lost 4, with 26 bases in between. DNA of the CDR3: TGTGCCACCAGCAGAGCCTTCTCCCGGGTCTTAGAAGATTCTTACGAGCAGTACTTC. Protein: CATSRAFSRVLEDSYEQYF.

The chain uses TRBV5-6 and TRBJ2-3; TRBD2 agrees at 9 bases. The J segment lost 4 bases and the V segment lost 0 bases, leaving 9 bases of the junction unmatched. The germline V gene has CDR1 SGHDT and CDR2 YYEEEE. The CDR3 spans 17 residues. The CDR3 bases are TGTGCCAGCAGCTTGGCCCCGTTAGCGGGAGTAGCAGATACGCAGTATTTT. It is translated as CASSLAPLAGVADTQYF.

In this sample, this clone turned up a few times. J is TRBJ1-2 and V is TRBV6-5, with D unresolved. CDR3 length: 13 amino acids. The V and J ends lost 2 bases and 7 bases respectively, with 11 bases between them. CDR1 is MNHEY and CDR2 is SVGAGI in the germline V gene. CDR3 coding DNA: TGTGCCAGCAGTTACGGGCAGGTGGCTGGCTACACCTTC. Protein sequence: CASSYGQVAGYTF.

In this sample, this clone turned up a few times. The rearrangement uses TRBV30 and TRBJ2-1, with D tentatively TRBD1 (6 bases). The CDR3 length is 13 residues. V was pared by 2 bases and J by 3 bases, with 8 bases between. Germline CDR1 and CDR2: GTSNPN and SVGIG (reference sequence). The chain's CDR3 is CAWSKDSYNEQFF. CDR3 bases: TGTGCCTGGAGTAAGGACAGCTACAATGAGCAGTTCTTC.

V and J are TRBV27 and TRBJ1-5; the match to TRBD1 covers 7 bases. J was trimmed by 6 bases and V by 5 bases; bases with no gene match: 10. Germline-derived CDR1 and CDR2 are MNHEY and SMNVEV (reference sequence). This CDR3 spans 15 amino acids. CDR3 protein: CASSPTTGLGQPQHF. Written as DNA, the CDR3 is TGTGCCAGCAGTCCGACGACAGGGTTGGGTCAGCCCCAGCATTTT.

J is TRBJ2-1 and V is TRBV5-1, with D possibly matching TRBD2 (5 bases). The V gene's germline CDR1 is SGHRS and CDR2 YFSETQ. CDR3 length: 13 amino acids. V gave up 0 bases and J gave up 9 bases, with 10 bases separating them. The CDR3 nucleotides read TGCGCCAGCAGCTTGGTCGGAGGATCTGAGCAGTTCTTC. This sequence encodes CASSLVGGSEQFF. The complete variable domain, with remaining parts taken from reference TRBV5-1 and TRBJ2-1, reads KAGVTQTPRYLIKTRGQQVTLSCSPISGHRSVSWYQQTPGQGLQFLFEYFSETQRNKGNFPGRFSGRQFSNSRSEMNVSTLELGDSALYLCASSLVGGSEQFFGPGTRLTVL.

The rearrangement joins TRBV6-5 to TRBJ1-1; D is unclear. Trimming removed 0 bases at V and 1 base at J, with 9 bases between. The CDR3 is 15 amino acids. CDR1 and CDR2 (germline): MNHEY, SVGAGI. CDR3 DNA sequence: TGTGCCAGCAGTTACTCGTTATCCCCGAACACTGAAGCTTTCTTT. Its protein product is CASSYSLSPNTEAFF.

The genes are TRBV6-4 and TRBJ2-1; maybe TRBD2 (7 bases). There are 15 residues in the CDR3. V shed 2 bases and J shed 10 bases, with 18 bases lying between them. Looked up from germline, CDR1 is MRHNA and CDR2 is SNTAGT. CDR3 sequence (DNA): TGTGCCAGCAGTGACAGGGGGGGGCCTTCTCAGGAGCAGTTCTTC. It is translated as CASSDRGGPSQEQFF.

The chain carries TRBV5-6 and TRBJ2-5; no firm D call. CDR3 length equals 13 residues. Trimming cost V 1 base and J 2 bases, with 6 bases left between them. The germline V gene has CDR1 SGHDT and CDR2 YYEEEE. Here the CDR3 reads CASSLIGQETQYF. Written as DNA, the CDR3 is TGTGCCAGCAGCTTGATCGGGCAAGAGACCCAGTACTTC.

The CDR3 bases are TGCGCCAGCAGCCAAGATGTACCGGGGTCGGGAGATACGCAGTATTTT. Its translation is CASSQDVPGSGDTQYF. This sequence joins TRBV4-1 and TRBJ2-3; D is possibly TRBD2 (5 bases). V lost 0 bases, J lost 5 bases, and 15 bases lay in between. CDR1 is MGHRA and CDR2 is YSYEKL in the germline V gene. The CDR3 is 16 amino acids.

In its sample, this clone was seen once. The rearrangement joins TRBV6-1 to TRBJ2-3; TRBD1 is a possible D gene (6 bases). The germline CDR1 and CDR2 sequences are MNHNS and SASEGT. The V gene lost 4 bases and the J gene lost 2 bases, with 16 bases spanning the gap. CDR3 length: 16 residues. The CDR3 nucleotides are TGTGCCAGCAGTGTACAGGGCCCCCCGTCCACAGATACGCAGTATTTT. The encoded protein is CASSVQGPPSTDTQYF.

This clone was seen a handful of times. V is TRBV5-5 and J is TRBJ1-5, with D hard to call. Trimming took 3 bases from V and 5 from J, leaving 6 bases between them. Germline V gene data show CDR1 as SGHKS and CDR2 as YYEKEE (reference sequence). This CDR3 is 12 amino acids long. The CDR3: CASSSLYQPQHF. The CDR3 region has the DNA TGTGCCAGCAGCTCCCTATATCAGCCCCAGCATTTT.

This clone has only one observation. The rearrangement uses TRBV29-1 and TRBJ1-1; D is unclear. The CDR3 spans 12 residues. Per germline, CDR1 SQVTM and CDR2 ANQGSEA. Trimming shortened V by 4 bases and J by 1 base, and 7 bases separated the two germline ends. CDR3 loop: CSVGNGNTEAFF. CDR3 sequence (DNA): TGCAGCGTTGGAAACGGGAACACTGAAGCTTTCTTT. The full variable domain, completed using reference TRBV29-1 and TRBJ1-1, is SAVISQKPSRDICQRGTSLTIQCQVDSQVTMMFWYRQQPGQSLTLIATANQGSEATYESGFVIDKFPISRPNLTFSTLTVSNMSPEDSSIYLCSVGNGNTEAFFGQGTRLTVV.

V is TRBV2 and J is TRBJ1-5; 8 bases are a match to TRBD1. The CDR3 loop spans 15 amino acids. The V segment lost 7 bases and the J segment 3 bases; nucleotides outside the gene matches: 8. The germline gives CDR1 SNHLY, CDR2 FYNNEI. CDR3 region: CASILSTGANQPQHF. CDR3 DNA: TGTGCCAGCATCCTGTCGACAGGGGCCAATCAGCCCCAGCATTTT.

The chain has TRBV2 and TRBJ2-3; 9 bases line up with TRBD2. Losses at the gene ends were 5 bases for V and 6 bases for J; bases not matched to a gene: 15. Germline CDR1 SNHLY, CDR2 FYNNEI. The CDR3 length is 17 residues. The CDR3 DNA reads as TGTGCCAGCAGTCCAGCGACCCTAGCGGCGGGGGGGGATACGCAGTATTTT. Encoded protein: CASSPATLAAGGDTQYF.

The CDR3 nucleotides read TGTGCCACCAGCAGAGAGCGAGTGGTGAGCGGAGGTGAGCAGTACTTC. This codes for CATSRERVVSGGEQYF. This chain connects TRBV15 to TRBJ2-7; tentatively, D is TRBD2 (5 bases). V lost 0 bases to trimming and J lost 7 bases, with 19 bases between them. CDR3 length: 16 residues. Germline V lookup: CDR1 LNHNV, CDR2 YYDKDF (reference sequence).

This chain links TRBV28 with TRBJ1-6, with TRBD1 matching over 9 bases. Germline V lookup: CDR1 MDHEN, CDR2 SYDVKM. This CDR3 is 15 amino acids long. The trim removed 1 base at V and 10 bases at J, leaving 5 bases unmatched. CDR3 DNA sequence: TGTGCCAGCAGTTTATACGACAGGGGGGGATCACCCCTCCACTTT. Its translation is CASSLYDRGGSPLHF.

Regarding this clone: At one end the junction does not follow the germline gene, possibly because of a read error. The chain combines TRBV7-3 with TRBJ1-2; no firm D call. CDR3 length: 12 amino acids. The germline V gene encodes CDR1 SGHTA and CDR2 FQGTGA. CDR3 DNA sequence: TGTGCCAGCAGCTTACCCGGTTGGGAGTTTTCCTTC. Its translation: CASSLPGWEFSF.